This T cell receptor (beta chain) came from a study of blood T cell repertoires in COVID-19. As for the study in general: Nucleic acid was either cDNA or gDNA, and it came from T cells, B-cell-depleted T cells, or PBMCs.

In germline, CDR1 is SQVTM, CDR2 ANQGSEA. J gave up 0 bases and V 7 bases, and 9 bases lay outside the gene matches. The CDR3 is 14 residues long. In the original analysis: Amplified reference gene primers provided the basis for estimating nucleated cell counts. The data were produced by immunoSEQ multiplex PCR, yet TCRdb's version contains in-frame clones alone and is incomplete. The V and J calls and clone size are taken from that table; D and trimming were inferred from the DNA. The sample has roughly 160,000 clones; approximately 80% are singletons. This rearrangement joins TRBV29-1 to TRBJ2-7; 7 positions match TRBD1. The sequenced material came from peripheral blood. The sequence was obtained from a woman aged 60-75 years with acute or convalescent COVID-19. The CDR3 here is CSARGRDSSYEQYF. The CDR3 DNA reads TGCAGCGCTAGGGGACGGGACAGCTCCTACGAGCAGTACTTC.